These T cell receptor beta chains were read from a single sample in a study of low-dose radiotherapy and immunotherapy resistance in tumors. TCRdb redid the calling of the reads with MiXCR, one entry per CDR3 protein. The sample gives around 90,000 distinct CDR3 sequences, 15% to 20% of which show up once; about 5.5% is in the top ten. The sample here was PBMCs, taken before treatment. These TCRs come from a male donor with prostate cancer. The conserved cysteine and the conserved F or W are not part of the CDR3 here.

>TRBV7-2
ASSLDHYKAAGELF
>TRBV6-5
ASSYGGTGAF
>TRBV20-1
SARVAGTGELF
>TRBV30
AWTGAGNTIY
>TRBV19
ACSLIGTVIYNEQF
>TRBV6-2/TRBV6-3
AISEYTFRGHYEQY
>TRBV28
ASSPNRAQRGAF
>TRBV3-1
ASSQRQGVEQETQY
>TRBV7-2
ASSFDTEGTQY
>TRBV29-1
SVQDGSYEQY
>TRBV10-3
AISEVTLGHYGYT
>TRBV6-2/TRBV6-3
ASSYRTGPYNEQF
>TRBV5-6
ASSFTGTGDETQY
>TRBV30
AWSPGQTTRTDTQY
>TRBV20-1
SASYLTDTQY
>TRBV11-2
ASSLFRELLSGANVLT
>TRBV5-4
ASSLGQADGYT
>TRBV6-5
ASSYSVSGAQGDEKLF
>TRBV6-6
ASSTANSPLH
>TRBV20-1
SARDPGGNQPQH
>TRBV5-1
ASSLFQGSLSGANVLT
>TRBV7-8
ASSRDAPQETQY
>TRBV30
AWGEQGALEKLF
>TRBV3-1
ASSHPRQGKTYEQY
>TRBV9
ASSPDRGATQPQH
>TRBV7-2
ASSFQGAQPQH
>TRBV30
AWTGSRRTDTQY
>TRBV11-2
ASSSIQGATYNSPLH
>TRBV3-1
ASSQDLGSYEQY
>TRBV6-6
ASSYFQETQY
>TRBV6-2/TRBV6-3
ASKQTISGEQF
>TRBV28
ASGGDYEQY
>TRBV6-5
ASSKGQGSDTQY
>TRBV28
ASSLEVGTRLEAF
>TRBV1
ASSHDRAGYGYT
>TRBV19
ASSITSPYNEQF
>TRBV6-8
ASSQGQKVNNEQF
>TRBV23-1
ASSQVPQQGYEQY
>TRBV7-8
ASSSATQADQETQY
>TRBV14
ASSQATRGTGELF
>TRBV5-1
ASSTGTGGTYEQY
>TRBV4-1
ASSQDNGLAGELFF
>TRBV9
ASSAVSSGGSTGELF